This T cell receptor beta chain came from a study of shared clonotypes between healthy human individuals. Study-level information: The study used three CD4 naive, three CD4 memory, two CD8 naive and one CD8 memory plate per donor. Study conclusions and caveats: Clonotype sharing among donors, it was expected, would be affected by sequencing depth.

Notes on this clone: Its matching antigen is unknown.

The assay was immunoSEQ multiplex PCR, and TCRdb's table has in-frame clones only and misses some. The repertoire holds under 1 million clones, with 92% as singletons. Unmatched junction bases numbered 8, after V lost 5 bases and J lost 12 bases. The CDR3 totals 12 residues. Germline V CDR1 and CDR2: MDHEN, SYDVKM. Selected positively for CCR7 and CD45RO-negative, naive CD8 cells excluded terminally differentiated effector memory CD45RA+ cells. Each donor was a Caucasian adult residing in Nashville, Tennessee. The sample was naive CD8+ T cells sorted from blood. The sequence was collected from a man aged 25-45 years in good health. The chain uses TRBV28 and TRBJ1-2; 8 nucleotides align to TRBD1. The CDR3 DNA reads TGTGCCAGCAGTATCGGACAGGGAGTAGACACCTTC. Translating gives CASSIGQGVDTF.